The sequence of this TCR beta chain was determined in a study of Ad26.COV2.S vaccination and SARS-CoV-2 variants. In the study overall: Ad26.COV2.S, an intramuscular injection, was given once or twice 56 days apart.

Specified treatment: roughly 20 received Ad26.COV2.S at low or high dose, single or two shots; about 5 received placebo; per-sample allocation not given. The study sampled participants on day 63 after the first vaccine or placebo injection. SARS-CoV-2 spike from the Wuhan strain was encoded by the vaccine, an Ad26 vector. The protocol was immunoSEQ multiplex PCR, while the TCRdb copy is restricted to in-frame clones and leaves out a portion. The repertoire holds 300,000 to 350,000 clones, with about 89% as singletons. Trimming cost V 5 bases and J 7 bases; bases outside gene matches: 12. CDR3 length: 15 residues. The germline V gene encodes CDR1 MDHEN and CDR2 SYDVKM.

This receptor was identified in a person between 18 and 65 years old who received the Ad26.COV2.S COVID-19 vaccine or a placebo. This chain uses TRBV28 with TRBJ1-2, with TRBD1 matching 8 bases. The input for sequencing was peripheral blood, taken in a trial of Ad26.COV2.S vaccine versus placebo. The CDR3 DNA reads TGTGCCAGCAGTCATTACACCCAGGGGGCTCGTGGCTACACCTTC. It is translated as CASSHYTQGARGYTF.